This TCR beta chain was observed in a study of blood T cell repertoires in COVID-19. This clone was observed a handful of times. Trimming took 11 bases from V and 4 from J; bases not matched to a gene: 13. The CDR3 is 15 residues long. CDR1 is LGHDT, CDR2 YNNKEL, per germline (reference sequence). TCRdb's copy holds only in-frame clones and misses some; the assay was immunoSEQ multiplex PCR. The table records around 470,000 clones, 85% to 90% of them present only once. Sequences were obtained from peripheral blood. This receptor was identified in a man between 18 and 35 years old with COVID-19, enrolled during active disease. The chain carries TRBV3-1 (or the pseudogene TRBV3-2) and TRBJ2-7; 11 bases fit TRBD1. CDR3 coding DNA: TGTGCCTCGGCCCCTCGGGACAGGGGGGTATACGAGCAGTACTTC. It yields the protein CASAPRDRGVYEQYF.